This record concerns one T cell receptor (beta chain) sequence. Sequencing was performed with immunoSEQ multiplex PCR; in TCRdb, only in-frame clones are kept and a portion is missing. The sample yields about 330,000 clones, about 90% seen once. The data stem from a study of blood T cell repertoires in COVID-19. Across the whole study: The United States, Italy and Spain were the sources of the acute and convalescent COVID-19 samples.

J lost 5 bases, V lost 5 bases, and 8 bases had no gene match. This CDR3 has 14 residues. CDR1 and CDR2 (germline): MDHEN, SYDVKM. Participants were aged roughly 18 to 90 years, lived in around 22 US areas, and enrolled virtually. Sequences were obtained from PBMCs or T cells enriched from blood (not recorded which). The chain has TRBV28 and TRBJ1-1; TRBD1 agrees at 7 bases. The sequence came from a woman aged 30 to 39 who had recovered from COVID-19. DNA for the CDR3: TGTGCCAGCAGTCCCCTCCGGGACAGAACTGAAGCTTTCTTT. This encodes CASSPLRDRTEAFF.